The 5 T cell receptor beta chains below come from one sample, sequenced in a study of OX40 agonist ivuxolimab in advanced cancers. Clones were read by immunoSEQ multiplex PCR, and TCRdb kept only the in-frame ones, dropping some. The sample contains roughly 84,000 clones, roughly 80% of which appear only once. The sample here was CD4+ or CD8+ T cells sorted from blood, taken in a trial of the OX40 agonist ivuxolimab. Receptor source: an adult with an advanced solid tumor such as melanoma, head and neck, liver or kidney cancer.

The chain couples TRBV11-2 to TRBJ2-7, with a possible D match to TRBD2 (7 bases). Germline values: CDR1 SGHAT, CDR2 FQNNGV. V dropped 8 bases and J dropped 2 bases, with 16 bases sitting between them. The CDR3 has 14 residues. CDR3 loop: CASQSGTLTYEQYF. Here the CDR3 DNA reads TGTGCCAGCCAGAGCGGGACACTAACCTACGAGCAGTACTTC.

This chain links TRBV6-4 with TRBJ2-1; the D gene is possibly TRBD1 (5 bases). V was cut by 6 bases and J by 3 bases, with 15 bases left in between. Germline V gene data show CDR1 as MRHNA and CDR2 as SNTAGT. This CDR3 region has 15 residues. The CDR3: CASRIGDGNYNEQFF. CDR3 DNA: TGTGCCAGCAGGATAGGGGATGGGAACTACAATGAGCAGTTCTTC.

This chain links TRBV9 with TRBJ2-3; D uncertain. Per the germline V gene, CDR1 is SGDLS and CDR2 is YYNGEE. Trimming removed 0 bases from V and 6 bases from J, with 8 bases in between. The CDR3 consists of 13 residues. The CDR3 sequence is CASSVGVADTQYF. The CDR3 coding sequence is TGTGCCAGCAGCGTAGGTGTGGCGGATACGCAGTATTTT.

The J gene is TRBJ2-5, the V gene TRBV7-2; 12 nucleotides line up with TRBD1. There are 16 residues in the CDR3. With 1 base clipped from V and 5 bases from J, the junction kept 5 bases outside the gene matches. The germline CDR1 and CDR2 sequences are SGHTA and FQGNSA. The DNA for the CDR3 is TGTGCCAGCAGCTTAGTTGGGACAGGGGGCTCGGAGACCCAGTACTTC. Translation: CASSLVGTGGSETQYF.

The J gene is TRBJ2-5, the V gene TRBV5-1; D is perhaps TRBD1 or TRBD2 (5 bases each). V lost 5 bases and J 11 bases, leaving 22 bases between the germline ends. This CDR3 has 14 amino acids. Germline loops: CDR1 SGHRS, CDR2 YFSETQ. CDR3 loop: CASRYQGPSQSQYF. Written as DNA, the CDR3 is TGCGCCAGCAGATACCAGGGACCCTCACAATCTCAGTACTTC.